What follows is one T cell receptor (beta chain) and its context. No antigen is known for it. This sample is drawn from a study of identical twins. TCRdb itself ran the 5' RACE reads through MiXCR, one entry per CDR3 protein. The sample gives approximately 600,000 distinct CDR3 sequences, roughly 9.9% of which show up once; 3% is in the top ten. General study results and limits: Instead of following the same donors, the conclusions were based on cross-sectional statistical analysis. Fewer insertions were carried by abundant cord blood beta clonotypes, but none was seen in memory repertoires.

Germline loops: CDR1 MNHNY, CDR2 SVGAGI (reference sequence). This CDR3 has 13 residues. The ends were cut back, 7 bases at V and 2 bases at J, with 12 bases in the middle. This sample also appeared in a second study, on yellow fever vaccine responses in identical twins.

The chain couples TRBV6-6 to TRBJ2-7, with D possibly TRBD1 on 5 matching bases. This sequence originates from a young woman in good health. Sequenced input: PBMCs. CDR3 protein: CASTRVRPYEQYF. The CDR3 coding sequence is TGTGCCAGCACCAGGGTTAGACCCTACGAGCAGTACTTC.